The subject of this entry is one T cell receptor (beta chain). The DNA is omitted, as the CDR3 cannot be located on it reliably, and the CDR3 follows TCRdb's listing. This specimen comes from a study of CD8+CD57+ T cells in acquired aplastic anemia. Study in general: Mean DNA quantity obtained from sorted CD4+ and CD8+ cells was 3.2 ug.

Germline CDR1 is SEHNR and CDR2 is FQNEAQ (reference sequence). The CDR3 has 14 amino acids, counting both end residues. Genomic DNA acted as the template from which TCR beta VDJ combination and CDR3 sequence profiling were carried out. TCRdb re-called the reads through MiXCR, storing one row per CDR3 protein. The sample lists just over 400,000 distinct CDR3 sequences; 65% to 80% were seen once. The sequence was obtained from a human donor in good health, serving as a control. The V and J genes are TRBV7-9 and TRBJ1-5; the table's D gene call, TRBD1, was not cross checked with the DNA. Sequencing was done on a sample of sorted CD4+, CD8+, or CD8+CD57+ T cells (not recorded which) from PBMCs. The CDR3 sequence: CASSSQVGQGTFFF.